Following are 6 T cell receptor beta chains from one sample sequenced in a study of blood T cell repertoires in COVID-19. Profiling relied on immunoSEQ multiplex PCR, and the TCRdb table lists in-frame clones only, not all of them. The top ten hold roughly a third of the sample, which has fewer than 40,000 clones, more than 75% seen once. The sequencing sample was made of peripheral blood. All receptors come from an elderly man with acute or convalescent COVID-19.

This clone was observed a handful of times. The genes are TRBV7-2 and TRBJ2-5; a weak D match, TRBD2 (7 bases). The germline CDR1 and CDR2 sequences are SGHTA and FQGNSA. The CDR3 consists of 14 residues. V was pared by 5 bases and J by 4 bases, with 14 bases between. DNA for the CDR3: TGTGCCAGCAGCCTAGGGGGGGGGCGAGAGACCCAGTACTTC. Translation gives CASSLGGGRETQYF.

The V and J genes are TRBV4-1 and TRBJ2-1, with 8 bases fitting TRBD2. Germline CDR1 MGHRA, CDR2 YSYEKL. This CDR3 region has 17 residues. The V segment lost 1 base and the J segment 0 bases; nucleotides outside the gene matches: 5. The CDR3 here is CASSQGTSSSSYNEQFF. The CDR3 bases are TGCGCCAGCAGCCAAGGGACTAGCTCCAGCTCCTACAATGAGCAGTTCTTC.

The chain is built from TRBV5-5 and TRBJ1-4; 8 bases match TRBD1. CDR1 is SGHKS, CDR2 YYEKEE, per germline (reference sequence). J was trimmed by 0 bases and V by 4 bases; bases with no gene match: 2. This CDR3 spans 15 amino acids. The CDR3 DNA reads as TGTGCCAGCAGCAAGGACAGGGCAACTAATGAAAAACTGTTTTTT. Translated: CASSKDRATNEKLFF.

V usage is TRBV18 and J usage is TRBJ1-5; maybe TRBD1 (5 bases). Trimming cost V 3 bases and J 3 bases, with 6 bases left between them. This CDR3 has 13 amino acids. Germline CDR1 reads KGHSH; CDR2 reads LQKENI. The CDR3 loop reads CASSPRDNQPQHF. The CDR3, as DNA: TGTGCCAGCTCACCCAGGGACAATCAGCCCCAGCATTTT.

The V and J genes are TRBV30 and TRBJ1-2; TRBD1 matches at 7 bases. The CDR3 length is 14 residues. CDR1 GTSNPN and CDR2 SVGIG come from the germline V gene (reference sequence). V dropped 1 base and J dropped 2; count of bases not matched to a gene: 4. The CDR3, as DNA: TGTGCCTGGAGTGCAGGGACAGCCAACTATGGCTACACCTTC. It encodes CAWSAGTANYGYTF.

The chain is built from TRBV12-2 and TRBJ2-2; no check of the table's D call, TRBD1, against the DNA was made. TRBV12-2 is a known pseudogene. This CDR3 comprises 16 residues. In DNA, the CDR3 is TGTGCAAGTCGCTTCCCAGACAGGGGCCACACCGGGGAGCTGTTTTTT. Translated, it gives CASRFPDRGHTGELFF.